Listed below are T cell receptor beta chains from one sample, sequenced in a study of T cell responses to AZD1222 COVID-19 vaccine. TCRdb's table, derived via immunoSEQ multiplex PCR, lists solely in-frame clones and lacks some. The sample includes around 100,000 clones, around nine tenths seen only once; the top ten take about 3.3%. Specimen: peripheral blood, collected on day 0 of AZD1222 vaccination. These receptors were collected from an adult in good health. The CDR3 runs from the conserved cysteine through the conserved F or W. Each record gives: J gene, V gene, clone size, D gene, CDR3 DNA, CDR3 protein. D genes are given only for firm matches. The size entry is marked missing in some rows and otherwise reads once, few, many or a size class.

TRBJ2-7 | TRBV24-1 | . | . | TGTGCCACCCTAACCCAGAACCGCACGGGGGTCCACGAGCAGTACTTC | CATLTQNRTGVHEQYF
TRBJ1-2 | TRBV3-1/TRBV3-2 | . | . | TGTGCCAGCAGCCAAGGTCCCTATGGCTACACCTTC | CASSQGPYGYTF
TRBJ1-6 | TRBV2 | . | . | TGTGCCAGCAGGCCGGTTGGAGTGAGTAGGGATTCACCCCTCCACTTT | CASRPVGVSRDSPLHF
TRBJ1-1 | TRBV5-6 | . | . | TGTGCCAGCAGCTTCTACAGGGAAACTGAAGCTTTCTTT | CASSFYRETEAFF
TRBJ1-1 | TRBV6-5 | . | . | TGTGCCAGCAATATAGGGGGGAACACTGAAGCTTTCTTT | CASNIGGNTEAFF
TRBJ1-1 | TRBV5-8 | . | . | TGTGCCAGCAGCACAGAGACAGTGAACACTGAAGCTTTCTTT | CASSTETVNTEAFF
TRBJ2-2 | TRBV7-3 | . | . | TGTGCCAGCAGCTCGGCAGGGAGGAACGGGGAGCTGTTTTTT | CASSSAGRNGELFF
TRBJ1-5 | TRBV28 | . | . | TGTGCCAGCAGTTTATACCCGGGCCGTGGCGCAAATCAGCCCCAGCATTTT | CASSLYPGRGANQPQHF
TRBJ2-7 | TRBV6-6 | . | . | TGTGCCAGCAGTTACGCTCGGATATGGGCCATTTTC | CASSYARIWAIF
TRBJ1-3 | TRBV28 | . | TRBD1 | TGTGCCAGCAGCCCTCTGGACAGGCCCTCTGGAAACACCATATATTTT | CASSPLDRPSGNTIYF
TRBJ2-1 | TRBV7-3 | . | TRBD2 | TGTGCCAGCAGCTCCCGAGCGGGGGGGTTGAATGAGCAGTTCTTC | CASSSRAGGLNEQFF
TRBJ1-6 | TRBV5-4 | . | TRBD1 | TGTGCCAGCAGCACCCGGGACAGGAATTCACCCCTCCACTTT | CASSTRDRNSPLHF
TRBJ1-5 | TRBV19 | . | . | TGTGCCAGTAGTACAGTCTCCACAGGTCCGCCCCAGCATTTT | CASSTVSTGPPQHF
TRBJ2-2 | TRBV19 | . | . | TGTGCCAGCCGATTGTTGAACACCGGGGAGCTGTTTTTT | CASRLLNTGELFF
TRBJ2-2 | TRBV11-3 | . | . | TGTGCCAGCAGAGGCACCGGGGAGCTGTTTTTT | CASRGTGELFF
TRBJ1-1 | TRBV5-4 | . | . | TGTGCCAGCAGCAAGAAATTTCAGGGAAGGACTGAAGCTTTCTTT | CASSKKFQGRTEAFF
TRBJ1-3 | TRBV5-5 | . | . | TGTGCCAGCAGCCCCGGAAGTATTGGAAACACCATATATTTT | CASSPGSIGNTIYF
TRBJ1-6 | TRBV7-2 | few | TRBD1 | TGTGCCAGCAGCTTAGGGACAGGGCGAAATTCACCCCTCCACTTT | CASSLGTGRNSPLHF
TRBJ1-1 | TRBV7-6 | few | . | TGTGCCAGCAGCATAAGCCCGCGTCCAAACACTGAAGCTTTCTTT | CASSISPRPNTEAFF
TRBJ1-1 | TRBV2 | . | . | TGTGCCAGCAGGAAAGATAACACTGAAGCTTTCTTT | CASRKDNTEAFF
TRBJ2-7 | TRBV6-2/TRBV6-3 | . | . | TGTGCCAGCAGTCAACAGGGCTACGAGCAGTACTTC | CASSQQGYEQYF
TRBJ1-2 | TRBV6-6 | . | TRBD1 | TGTGCCACCACACGGGGGACAGGTCCTAACTATGGCTACACCTTC | CATTRGTGPNYGYTF
TRBJ1-2 | TRBV28 | . | TRBD1 | TGTGCCAGCAGTCCGGGACAGGCGCGGGGCTACACCTTC | CASSPGQARGYTF
TRBJ2-7 | TRBV29-1 | . | . | TGCAGCGTGCGCGTCGGGGGCCACTACGAGCAGTACTTC | CSVRVGGHYEQYF
TRBJ1-5 | TRBV7-3 | . | . | TGTGCCAGCAGCCCATGGACAGATCTCGATCAGCCCCAGCATTTT | CASSPWTDLDQPQHF
TRBJ1-6 | TRBV28 | once | . | TGTGCCAGCACCCCCGGTGGGGGGAATTCACCCCTCCACTTT | CASTPGGGNSPLHF
TRBJ2-2 | TRBV7-6 | . | . | TGTGCCAGCAGCTTAGGGCCCTCCACCGGGGAGCTGTTTTTT | CASSLGPSTGELFF
TRBJ1-2 | TRBV5-4 | . | . | TGTGCCAGCAGCTTGGCCGTAGCGGGCGGCTACACCTTC | CASSLAVAGGYTF
TRBJ2-3 | TRBV5-1 | . | . | TGCGCCAGCACCCCCGAGGGGGGGCAGAGGAATACGCAGTATTTT | CASTPEGGQRNTQYF
TRBJ2-7 | TRBV29-1 | . | . | TGCAGCGTTGAGGGGGTCTCCTACGAGCAGTACTTC | CSVEGVSYEQYF
TRBJ2-7 | TRBV30 | . | TRBD1 | TGTGCCTGGAGTCCTATATCAATCCTCCTACGGGACAGTTCTAAGCAGTACTTC | CAWSPISILLRDSSKQYF
TRBJ1-5 | TRBV5-1 | . | . | TGCGCCAGCAGCCTGAACATGGGTAAGGATCAGCCCCAGCATTTT | CASSLNMGKDQPQHF
TRBJ2-2 | TRBV4-2 | . | TRBD2 | TGTGCCAGCAGCCAAGATCCGAGTAGCGGGGGATCCGGGGAGCTGTTTTTT | CASSQDPSSGGSGELFF
TRBJ1-2 | TRBV7-2 | few | TRBD1 | TGTGCCAGCAGCTTAGGCGGGGACAGGGTCTATGGCTACACCTTC | CASSLGGDRVYGYTF
TRBJ2-3 | TRBV4-2 | . | TRBD1 | TGTGCCAGCAGCCAAACGTCTGGGACAGGGGGACTAGATACGCAGTATTTT | CASSQTSGTGGLDTQYF
TRBJ2-1 | TRBV6-7 | . | . | TGTGCCAGCAGTCCGATAACCTCCTACAATGAGCAGTTCTTC | CASSPITSYNEQFF
TRBJ2-6 | TRBV18 | . | . | TGTGCCAGCTCACCACCGTTTTTTCCCAACGTCCTGACTTTC | CASSPPFFPNVLTF
TRBJ1-2 | TRBV30 | . | . | TGTGCCTGGAGTTCCTGGGACGTTCATGGCTACACCTTC | CAWSSWDVHGYTF
TRBJ2-1 | TRBV7-3 | . | TRBD1 | TGTGCCAGCAGCTTAGGGGGGACAGGTCACAATGAGCAGTTCTTC | CASSLGGTGHNEQFF
TRBJ1-6 | TRBV19 | . | . | TGTGCCAGTAGTCCGGTGGCGTCCTATAATTCACCCCTCCACTTT | CASSPVASYNSPLHF
TRBJ1-2 | TRBV4-2 | . | TRBD1 | TGTGCCAGCAGCCAGCGAGAGACGGACAGGGGAGGAGGCTATGGCTACACCTTC | CASSQRETDRGGGYGYTF
TRBJ1-4 | TRBV14 | . | . | TGTGCCAGCAGCCTTATGGGGGAGCGGATTGAAAAACTGTTTTTT | CASSLMGERIEKLFF
TRBJ2-5 | TRBV5-6 | . | TRBD1 | TGTGCCAGCAGCAGGACAGGGGGCAACGGGTTGGAGACCCAGTACTTC | CASSRTGGNGLETQYF
TRBJ2-7 | TRBV4-3 | few | TRBD1 | TGCGCCAGCAGCCAAGTTGGGGGTCCGGGACAGGGGGCCGAGCAGTACTTC | CASSQVGGPGQGAEQYF
TRBJ1-4 | TRBV18 | . | . | TGTGCCAGCTCACCAATCGCAACTAATGAAAAACTGTTTTTT | CASSPIATNEKLFF
TRBJ1-5 | TRBV28 | . | TRBD1 | TGTGCCAGCAGTTTCAGAGGGGGCCGGTATCAGCCCCAGCATTTT | CASSFRGGRYQPQHF
TRBJ1-4 | TRBV28 | . | . | TGTGCCAGCAGTTTACGAGGCCCAACTAATGAAAAACTGTTTTTT | CASSLRGPTNEKLFF
TRBJ2-2 | TRBV19 | . | TRBD1 | TGTGCCATACAGGGGGCAAACACCGGGGAGCTGTTTTTT | CAIQGANTGELFF
TRBJ1-2 | TRBV5-1 | . | TRBD1 | TGCGCCAGCAGCTTGGGGGACAGGAACTATGGCTACACCTTC | CASSLGDRNYGYTF
TRBJ1-1 | TRBV9 | once | . | TGTGCCAGCAGCGTAGGAAGGCAGGGGAACACTGAAGCTTTCTTT | CASSVGRQGNTEAFF
TRBJ2-7 | TRBV19 | few | . | TGTGCCAGTAGTATGGACAGTCTTAACCATGCCTACGAGCAGTACTTC | CASSMDSLNHAYEQYF
TRBJ1-5 | TRBV7-2 | . | TRBD1 | TGTGCCAGCAGCGATGGGACAGGGGTTCGGGGGCCCCAGCATTTT | CASSDGTGVRGPQHF
TRBJ1-2 | TRBV28 | . | . | TGTGCCAGCAGTAGGACGGAAAACTATGGCTACACCTTC | CASSRTENYGYTF
TRBJ1-2 | TRBV19 | . | . | TGTGCCAGTAGTATAGGGGGAGACTCCTATGGCTACACCTTC | CASSIGGDSYGYTF
TRBJ2-2 | TRBV7-9 | . | TRBD2 | TGTGCCAGCAGCCGCGGGACTAGCGGACACCCCAGCGCCGGGGAGCTGTTTTTT | CASSRGTSGHPSAGELFF
TRBJ2-1 | TRBV10-3 | . | TRBD2 | TGTGCCATCAGAAGCCCTTCGGGACTAGCGGGGGGATCCTACAATGAGCAGTTCTTC | CAIRSPSGLAGGSYNEQFF
TRBJ2-4 | TRBV10-3 | . | . | TGTGCCATCAGTGGTCTAGCCAAAAACATTCAGTACTTC | CAISGLAKNIQYF
TRBJ2-7 | TRBV5-4 | . | . | TGTGCCAGCAGCTTTCGGGGCTCCTACGAGCAGTACTTC | CASSFRGSYEQYF
TRBJ2-1 | TRBV6-5 | . | . | TGTGCCAGCAGAGCCGGACGGCAGAAGAACAATGAGCAGTTCTTC | CASRAGRQKNNEQFF